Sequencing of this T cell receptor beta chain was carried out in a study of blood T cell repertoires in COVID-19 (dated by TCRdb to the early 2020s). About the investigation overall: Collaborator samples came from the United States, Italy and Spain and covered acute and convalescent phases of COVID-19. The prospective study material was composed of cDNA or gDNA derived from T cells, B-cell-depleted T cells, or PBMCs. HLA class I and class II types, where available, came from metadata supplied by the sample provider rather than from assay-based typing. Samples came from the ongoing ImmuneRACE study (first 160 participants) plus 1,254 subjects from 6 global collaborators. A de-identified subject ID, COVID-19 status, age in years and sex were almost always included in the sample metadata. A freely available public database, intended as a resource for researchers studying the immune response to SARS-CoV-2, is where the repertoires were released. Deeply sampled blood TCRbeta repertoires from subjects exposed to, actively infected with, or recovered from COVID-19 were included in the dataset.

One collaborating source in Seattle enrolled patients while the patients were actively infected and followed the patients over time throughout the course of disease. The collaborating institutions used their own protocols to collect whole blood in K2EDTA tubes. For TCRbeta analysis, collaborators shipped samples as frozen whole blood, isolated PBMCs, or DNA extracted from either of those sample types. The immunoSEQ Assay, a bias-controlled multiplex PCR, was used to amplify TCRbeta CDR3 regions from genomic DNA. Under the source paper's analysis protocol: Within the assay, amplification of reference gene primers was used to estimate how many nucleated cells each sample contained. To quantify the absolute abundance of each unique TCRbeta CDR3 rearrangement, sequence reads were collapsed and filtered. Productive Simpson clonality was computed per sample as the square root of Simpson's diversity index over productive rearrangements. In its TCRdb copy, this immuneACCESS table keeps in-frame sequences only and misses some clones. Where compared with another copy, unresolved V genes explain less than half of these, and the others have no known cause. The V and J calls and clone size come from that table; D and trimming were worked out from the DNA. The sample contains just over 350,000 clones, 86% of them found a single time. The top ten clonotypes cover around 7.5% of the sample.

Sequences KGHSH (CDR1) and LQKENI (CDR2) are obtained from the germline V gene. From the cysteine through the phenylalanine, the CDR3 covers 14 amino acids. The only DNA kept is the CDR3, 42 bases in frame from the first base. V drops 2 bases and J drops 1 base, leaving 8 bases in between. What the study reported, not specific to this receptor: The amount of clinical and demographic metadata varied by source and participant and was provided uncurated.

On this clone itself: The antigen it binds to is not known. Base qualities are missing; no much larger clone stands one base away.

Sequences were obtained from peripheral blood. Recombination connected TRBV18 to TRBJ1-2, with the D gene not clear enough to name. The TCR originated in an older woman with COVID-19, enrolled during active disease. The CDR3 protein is CASSPSGDNYGYTF. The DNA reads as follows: TGTGCCAGCTCACCAAGCGGGGATAACTATGGCTACACCTTC. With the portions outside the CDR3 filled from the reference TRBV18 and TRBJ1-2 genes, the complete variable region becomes NAGVMQNPRHLVRRRGQEARLRCSPMKGHSHVYWYRQLPEEGLKFMVYLQKENIIDESGMPKERFSAEFPKEGPSILRIQQVVRGDSAAYFCASSPSGDNYGYTFGSGTRLTVV.